The clone carrying this T cell receptor (beta chain) appeared a single time. V gave up 2 bases and J gave up 6 bases; unmatched junction bases: 8. Germline-derived CDR1 and CDR2 are MNHEY and SVGAGI. The CDR3 runs 16 residues. In the PCR, 60 Vbeta and 13 Jbeta primers were used. The method was immunoSEQ multiplex PCR; TCRdb's version includes in-frame clones alone and lacks a portion of them. Counted here are some 100,000 clones, 65% to 85% occurring once; the ten biggest clones make up around 1.9%. These data belong to a study of cytomegalovirus exposure and HLA in healthy donors. Study overall: An earlier analysis identified 110 million or so unique TCR beta sequences in some 180 million T cells.

Sequenced: PBMCs. This chain uses TRBV6-5 with TRBJ1-5; 9 bases line up with TRBD1. This clonotype was obtained from a young man in good health and CMV-seronegative. The CDR3 DNA reads TGTGCCAGCAGTTACGGGGGACAGGGTTATGGTCAGCCCCAGCATTTT. Its protein product is CASSYGGQGYGQPQHF.